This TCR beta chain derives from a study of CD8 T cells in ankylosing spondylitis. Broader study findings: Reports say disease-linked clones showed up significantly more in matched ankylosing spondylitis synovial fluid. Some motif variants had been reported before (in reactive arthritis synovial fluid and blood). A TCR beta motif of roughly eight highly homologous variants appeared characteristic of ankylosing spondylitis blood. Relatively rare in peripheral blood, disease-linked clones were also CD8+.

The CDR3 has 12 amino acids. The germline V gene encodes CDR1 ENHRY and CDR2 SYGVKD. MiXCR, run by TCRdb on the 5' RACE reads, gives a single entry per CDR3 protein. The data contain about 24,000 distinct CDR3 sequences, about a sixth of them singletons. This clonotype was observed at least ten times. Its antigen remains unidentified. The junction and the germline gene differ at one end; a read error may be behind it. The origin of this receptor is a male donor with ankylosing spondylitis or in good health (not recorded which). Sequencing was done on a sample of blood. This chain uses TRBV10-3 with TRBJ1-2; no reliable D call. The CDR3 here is CAISESKVTSSF. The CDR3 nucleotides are TGTGCCATCAGTGAGTCGAAGGTGACATCCAGCTTC.